The rows below give T cell receptor beta chains drawn from one sample of a study of cytomegalovirus exposure and HLA in healthy donors. This table comes from immunoSEQ multiplex PCR, and its TCRdb copy is limited to in-frame clones, with some not included. The table shows 83,000 or so clones, with around 79% occurring only once. The sequenced sample was PBMCs. The receptors were sampled from a female donor in good health and CMV-seronegative. The conserved cysteine and the conserved F or W are not part of the CDR3 here. Only part of the rows carry a size: once, few, many, or a class if the clone is expanded.

v_call,j_call,clone_size,cdr3_aa
TRBV28,TRBJ1-5,.,ASSLEGSGNQPQH
TRBV18,TRBJ1-2,.,ASSPGQGPHGYT
TRBV7-9,TRBJ1-5,.,ASSFGTGDNQPQH
TRBV5-4,TRBJ2-1,.,ASSLGPTETDEQF
TRBV30,TRBJ1-3,.,AFTGAGNTIY
TRBV5-8,TRBJ2-1,.,ASSLAGGLSLAGGGNEQF
TRBV28,TRBJ1-2,.,ASSRTGAGYT
TRBV2,TRBJ2-1,.,ASTQGGLGFYNEQF
TRBV7-2,TRBJ2-7,few,ASSLALVTGGYEQY
TRBV12-5,TRBJ2-6,.,ASGLVGGVLSGANVLT
TRBV19,TRBJ2-7,.,ASSSSQHYEQY